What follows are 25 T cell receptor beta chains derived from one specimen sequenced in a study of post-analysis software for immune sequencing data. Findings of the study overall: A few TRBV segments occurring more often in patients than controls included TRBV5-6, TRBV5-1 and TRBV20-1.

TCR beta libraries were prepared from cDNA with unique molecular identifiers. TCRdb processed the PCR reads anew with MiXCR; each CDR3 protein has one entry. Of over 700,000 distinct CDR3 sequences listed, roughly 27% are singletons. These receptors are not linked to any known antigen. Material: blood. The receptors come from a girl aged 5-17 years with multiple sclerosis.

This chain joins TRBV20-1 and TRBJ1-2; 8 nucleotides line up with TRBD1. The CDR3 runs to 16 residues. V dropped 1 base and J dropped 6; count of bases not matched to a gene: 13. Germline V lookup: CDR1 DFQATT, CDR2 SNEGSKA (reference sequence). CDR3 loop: CSARAIRHRTGNGYTF. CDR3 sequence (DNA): TGCAGTGCTAGAGCCATACGCCACCGGACAGGGAATGGCTACACCTTC.

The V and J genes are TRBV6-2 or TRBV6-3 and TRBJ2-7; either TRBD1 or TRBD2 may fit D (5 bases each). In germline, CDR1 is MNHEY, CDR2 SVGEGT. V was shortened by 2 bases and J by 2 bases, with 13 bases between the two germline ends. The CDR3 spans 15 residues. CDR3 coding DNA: TGTGCCAGCAGTTACCACGGGACCGTAACCTACGAGCAGTACTTC. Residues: CASSYHGTVTYEQYF.

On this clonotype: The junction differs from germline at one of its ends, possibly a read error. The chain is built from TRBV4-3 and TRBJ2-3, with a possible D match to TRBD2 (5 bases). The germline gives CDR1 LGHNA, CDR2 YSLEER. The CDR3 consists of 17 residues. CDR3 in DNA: TGCGACAGCAGCCAAGAAATAGGCGGGTCTAGCACAGATACGCAGTATTTT. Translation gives CDSSQEIGGSSTDTQYF.

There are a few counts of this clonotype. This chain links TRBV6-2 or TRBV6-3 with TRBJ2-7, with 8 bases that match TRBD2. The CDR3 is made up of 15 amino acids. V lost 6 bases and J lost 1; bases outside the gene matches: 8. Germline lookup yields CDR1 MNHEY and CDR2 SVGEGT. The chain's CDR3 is CASRIGREESYEQYF. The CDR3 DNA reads TGTGCCAGCAGGATTGGGCGGGAGGAGTCCTACGAGCAGTACTTC.

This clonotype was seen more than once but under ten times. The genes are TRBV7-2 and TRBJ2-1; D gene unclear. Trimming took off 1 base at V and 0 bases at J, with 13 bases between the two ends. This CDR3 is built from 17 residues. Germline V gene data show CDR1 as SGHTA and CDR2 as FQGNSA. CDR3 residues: CASSLGASWSSYNEQFF. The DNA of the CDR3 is TGTGCCAGCAGCTTAGGGGCCAGCTGGAGCTCCTACAATGAGCAGTTCTTC.

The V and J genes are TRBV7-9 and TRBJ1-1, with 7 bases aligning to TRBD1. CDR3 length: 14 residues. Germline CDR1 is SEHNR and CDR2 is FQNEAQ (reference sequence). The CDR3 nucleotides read TGTGCTGGAGGGGGCATCCGGAGGTACACTGAAGCTTTCTTT. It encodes CAGGGIRRYTEAFF.

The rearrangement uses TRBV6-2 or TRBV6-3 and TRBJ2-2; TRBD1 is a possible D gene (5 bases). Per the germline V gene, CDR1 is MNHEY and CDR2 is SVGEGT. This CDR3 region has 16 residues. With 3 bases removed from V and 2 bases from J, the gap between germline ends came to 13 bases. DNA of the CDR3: TGTGCCAGCAGTTATAGGGGCAGGGCTAACACCGGGGAGCTGTTTTTT. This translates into CASSYRGRANTGELFF.

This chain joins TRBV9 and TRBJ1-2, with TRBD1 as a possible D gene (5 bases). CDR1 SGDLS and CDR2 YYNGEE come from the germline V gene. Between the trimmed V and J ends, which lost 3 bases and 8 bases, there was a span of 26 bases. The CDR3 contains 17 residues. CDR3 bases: TGTGCCAGCAGCGCAAGAGGGCAGGACAACCGATCGGGGGGCTACACCTTC. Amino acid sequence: CASSARGQDNRSGGYTF.

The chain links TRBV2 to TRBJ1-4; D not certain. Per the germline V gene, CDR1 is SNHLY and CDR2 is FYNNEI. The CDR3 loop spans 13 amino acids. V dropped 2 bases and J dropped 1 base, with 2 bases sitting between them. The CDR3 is CASSELTNEKLFF. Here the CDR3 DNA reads TGTGCCAGCAGTGAACTAACTAATGAAAAACTGTTTTTT.

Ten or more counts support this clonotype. The CDR3 DNA is TGTGCCAGCAGACCTACCGGGACAGGGTTCTCCTACGAGCAGTACTTC. Translated, it gives CASRPTGTGFSYEQYF. V is TRBV6-5 and J is TRBJ2-7, with TRBD1 identical over 9 bases. Germline V gives CDR1 MNHEY, CDR2 SVGAGI. Losses at the gene ends were 6 bases for V and 0 bases for J; bases not matched to a gene: 9. This CDR3 is built from 16 residues.

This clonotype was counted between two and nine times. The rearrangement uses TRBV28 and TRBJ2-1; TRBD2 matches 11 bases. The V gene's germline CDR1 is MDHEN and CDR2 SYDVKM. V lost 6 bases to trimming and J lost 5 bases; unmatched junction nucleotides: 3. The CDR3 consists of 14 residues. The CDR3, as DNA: TGTGCCAGCAGGGGACTAGCGGATAACAATGAGCAGTTCTTC. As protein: CASRGLADNNEQFF.

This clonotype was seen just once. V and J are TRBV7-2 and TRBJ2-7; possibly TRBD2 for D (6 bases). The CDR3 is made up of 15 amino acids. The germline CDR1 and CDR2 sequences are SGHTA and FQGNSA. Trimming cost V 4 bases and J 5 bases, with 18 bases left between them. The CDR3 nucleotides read TGTGCCAGCAGCTCTCCGACTAGATCGGCCAACGAGCAGTACTTC. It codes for CASSSPTRSANEQYF.

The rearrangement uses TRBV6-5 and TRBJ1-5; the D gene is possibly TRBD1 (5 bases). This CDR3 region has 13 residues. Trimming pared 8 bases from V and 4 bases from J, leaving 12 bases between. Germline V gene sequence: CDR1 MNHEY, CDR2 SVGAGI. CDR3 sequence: CASSRAGNQPQHF. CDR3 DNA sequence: TGTGCCAGCTCCCGGGCAGGGAATCAGCCCCAGCATTTT.

The CDR3 is CSATELDRYEQYF. In nucleotides, the CDR3 is TGCAGTGCTACAGAACTGGACCGCTACGAGCAGTACTTC. The rearrangement uses TRBV20-1 and TRBJ2-7; D gene uncertain. CDR1 and CDR2 from the germline V gene are DFQATT and SNEGSKA (reference sequence). The CDR3 is made up of 13 amino acids. Trimming shortened V by 4 bases and J by 3 bases, and 13 bases separated the two germline ends.

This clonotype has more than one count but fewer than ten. CDR3 sequence reads: CASSRTGGNNEQFF. Written as DNA, the CDR3 is TGTGCCAGCAGCCGGACAGGGGGTAACAATGAGCAGTTCTTC. The chain uses TRBV3-1 and TRBJ2-1, with 10 bases that match TRBD1. V lost 4 bases to trimming and J lost 5 bases; unmatched junction nucleotides: 2. This CDR3 has 14 amino acids. CDR1 and CDR2 (germline): LGHDT, YNNKEL (reference sequence).

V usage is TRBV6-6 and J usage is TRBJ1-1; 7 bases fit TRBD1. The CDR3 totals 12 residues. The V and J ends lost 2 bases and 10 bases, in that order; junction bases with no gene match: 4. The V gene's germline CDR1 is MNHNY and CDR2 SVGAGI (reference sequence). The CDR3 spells CASSYPDRAAFF. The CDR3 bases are TGTGCCAGCAGTTACCCAGACAGGGCAGCTTTCTTT.

The CDR3 DNA follows: TGTGCCAGCAGTTTCCTACCGGGACAGGGTATCAGTGAGCAGTTCTTC. Amino acids: CASSFLPGQGISEQFF. V and J are TRBV6-5 and TRBJ2-1; 9 bases are a match to TRBD1. The germline V gene has CDR1 MNHEY and CDR2 SVGAGI. This CDR3 comprises 16 residues. Losses at the gene ends were 4 bases for V and 9 bases for J; bases not matched to a gene: 13.

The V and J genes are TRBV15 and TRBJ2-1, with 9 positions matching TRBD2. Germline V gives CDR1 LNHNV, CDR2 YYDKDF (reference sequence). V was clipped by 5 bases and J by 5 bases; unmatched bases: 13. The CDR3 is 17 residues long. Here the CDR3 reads CATSPPRRASGNNEQFF. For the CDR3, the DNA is TGTGCCACCAGCCCCCCCCGCCGGGCTAGCGGGAACAATGAGCAGTTCTTC.

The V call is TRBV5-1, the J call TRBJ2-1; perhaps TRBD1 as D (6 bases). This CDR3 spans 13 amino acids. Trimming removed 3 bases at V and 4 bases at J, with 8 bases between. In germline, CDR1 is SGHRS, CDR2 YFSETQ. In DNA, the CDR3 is TGCGCCAGCAGCTGGGACATTTACAATGAGCAGTTCTTC. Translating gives CASSWDIYNEQFF.

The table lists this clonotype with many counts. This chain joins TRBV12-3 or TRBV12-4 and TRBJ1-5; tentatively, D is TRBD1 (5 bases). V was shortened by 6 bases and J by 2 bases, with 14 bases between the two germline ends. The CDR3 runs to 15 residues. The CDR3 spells CASSKPGQGNQPQHF. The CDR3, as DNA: TGTGCCAGCAGCAAACCTGGACAAGGCAATCAGCCCCAGCATTTT.

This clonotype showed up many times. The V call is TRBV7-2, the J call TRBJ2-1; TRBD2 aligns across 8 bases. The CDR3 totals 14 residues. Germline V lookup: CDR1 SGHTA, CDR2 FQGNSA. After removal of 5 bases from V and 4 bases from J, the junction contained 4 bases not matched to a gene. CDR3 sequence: CASSRGGGYNEQFF. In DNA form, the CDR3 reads TGTGCCAGCAGCCGGGGGGGCGGATACAATGAGCAGTTCTTC.

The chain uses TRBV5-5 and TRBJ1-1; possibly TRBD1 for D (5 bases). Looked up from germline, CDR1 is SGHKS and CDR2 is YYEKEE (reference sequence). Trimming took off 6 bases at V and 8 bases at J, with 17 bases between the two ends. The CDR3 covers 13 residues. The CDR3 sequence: CASTGSRFVEAFF. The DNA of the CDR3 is TGTGCCAGCACAGGGAGCCGATTTGTGGAAGCTTTCTTT. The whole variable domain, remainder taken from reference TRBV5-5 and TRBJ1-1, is DAGVTQSPTHLIKTRGQQVTLRCSPISGHKSVSWYQQVLGQGPQFIFQYYEKEERGRGNFPDRFSARQFPNYSSELNVNALLLGDSALYLCASTGSRFVEAFFGQGTRLTVV.

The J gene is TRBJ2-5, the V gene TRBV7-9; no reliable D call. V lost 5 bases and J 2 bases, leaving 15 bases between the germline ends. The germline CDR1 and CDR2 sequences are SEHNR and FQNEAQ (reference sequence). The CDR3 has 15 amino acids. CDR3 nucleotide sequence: TGTGCCAGCAGCCCAGAAGGACGGATACAAGAGACCCAGTACTTC. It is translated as CASSPEGRIQETQYF.

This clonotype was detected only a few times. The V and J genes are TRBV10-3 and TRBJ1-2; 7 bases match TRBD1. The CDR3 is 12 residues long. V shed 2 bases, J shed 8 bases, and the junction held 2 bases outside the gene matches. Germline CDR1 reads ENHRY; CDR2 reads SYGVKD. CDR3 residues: CAISENRGGYTF. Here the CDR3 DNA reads TGTGCCATCAGTGAGAACAGGGGAGGCTACACCTTC.

In nucleotides, the CDR3 is TGTGCCAGCAGCCTCTCTACACTAGCGGGCCATGAGCAGTTCTTC. Its protein is CASSLSTLAGHEQFF. The chain is built from TRBV11-2 and TRBJ2-1, with TRBD2 matching 9 bases. CDR3 length equals 15 residues. The junction had 10 bases not matched to a gene; V was cut back by 5 bases and J by 8 bases. Germline loops: CDR1 SGHAT, CDR2 FQNNGV.